The TCR beta chain under discussion was sequenced for a study of CD8+ T cells in alopecia areata. Study background: Disease severity was quantified as SALT score of affected scalp area.

The CDR3 contains 16 residues. Trimming took off 1 base at V and 0 bases at J, with 10 bases between the two ends. Germline assignment: CDR1 SGHVS and CDR2 FNYEAQ. Isolated RNA was reverse transcribed into cDNA used as the sequencing template. Here immunoSEQ multiplex PCR was the method, and the copy in TCRdb shows in-frame clones only, minus some. The sample contains approximately 210,000 clones, roughly three fifths of which appear only once. The treatment is: oral pan-JAK inhibitor, 5-10 mg twice daily. This clone was detected only a few times. Other DNA sequences in the sample encode the same CDR3.

The receptor was derived from a human donor with alopecia areata. The rearrangement links TRBV7-6 to TRBJ2-1, with D maybe TRBD2 (5 bases). The sequencing here drew on CD4+ T cells sorted from blood, taken at week 44, from a patient treated with tofacitinib. The CDR3 protein is CASSLGAGSSYNEQFF. CDR3 coding DNA: TGTGCCAGCAGCTTAGGGGCTGGGAGCTCCTACAATGAGCAGTTCTTC.